Below, 19 T cell receptor beta chains from the same sample are listed, as sequenced in a study of shared T cell receptors in the human thymus. Clones were sequenced by immunoSEQ multiplex PCR, and TCRdb holds only the in-frame ones, with some missing. The repertoire holds hundreds of thousands of clones, with over 75% as singletons. The data were also submitted as part of a second study, on human thymus T cells.

Sample: thymocytes. The receptors originated from a boy less than two years old with a congenital heart defect.

The genes are TRBV29-1 and TRBJ1-1, with D possibly being TRBD1 (6 bases). CDR1 is SQVTM, CDR2 ANQGSEA, per germline. This CDR3 contains 14 residues. The CDR3 here is CTFRGHTLDTEAFF. CDR3 DNA sequence: TGCACCTTCAGGGGACACACTTTGGACACTGAAGCTTTCTTT.

V usage is TRBV28 and J usage is TRBJ2-7, with 7 nucleotides matching TRBD1. With V trimmed by 1 base and J by 3 bases, 9 bases remained unmatched. From germline, CDR1 is MDHEN and CDR2 SYDVKM. The length of the CDR3 is 16 residues. As DNA, the CDR3 is TGTGCCAGCAGTTTATCAACAGGGGAATTGGGCTACGAGCAGTACTTC. Amino acids: CASSLSTGELGYEQYF.

The rearrangement uses TRBV4-1 and TRBJ1-3, with TRBD1 matching 7 bases. The V gene end was trimmed by 4 bases and the J gene end by 5 bases; junction bases not matched to a gene: 11. Germline CDR1 is MGHRA and CDR2 is YSYEKL. CDR3 length: 16 amino acids. CDR3 region: CASSRDDREFRNTIYF. DNA of the CDR3: TGCGCCAGCAGCCGAGACGACAGGGAGTTTAGAAACACCATATATTTT.

This clone was picked up a small number of times. V usage is TRBV7-3 and J usage is TRBJ2-1; a possible D gene is TRBD2 (5 bases). This CDR3 comprises 16 residues. From germline, CDR1 is SGHTA and CDR2 FQGTGA. The V end was cut by 5 bases, the J end by 5 bases, with 19 bases between. The DNA for the CDR3 is TGTGCCAGCAGCCTCTCGTTCCGGGGTCTTAACAATGAGCAGTTCTTC. Protein: CASSLSFRGLNNEQFF.

This clone is a singleton in its sample. The rearrangement links TRBV6-5 to TRBJ1-2, with D hard to call. The CDR3 has 13 residues. Looked up from germline, CDR1 is MNHEY and CDR2 is SVGAGI. Trimming stripped 2 bases from V and 5 bases from J, with 9 bases between. CDR3 nucleotides: TGTGCCAGCAGTTACGGGCAGATATATGGCTACACCTTC. Its translation: CASSYGQIYGYTF.

To note about this clone: Other nucleotide sequences in the sample specify the same CDR3. The chain carries TRBV5-6 and TRBJ2-7; the match to TRBD1 covers 8 bases. The CDR3 is 14 amino acids. Per the germline V gene, CDR1 is SGHDT and CDR2 is YYEEEE. V trimming: 3 bases; J trimming: 2 bases; junction bases outside the gene matches: 4. DNA for the CDR3: TGTGCCAGCAGCTCCGGACAGGGTGCCTACGAGCAGTACTTC. Protein: CASSSGQGAYEQYF.

J is TRBJ1-1 and V is TRBV28; D gene unclear. Deletions cut 3 bases from V and 4 bases from J, with 9 bases between. Germline-derived CDR1 and CDR2 are MDHEN and SYDVKM. The CDR3 length is 13 residues. The CDR3: CASSFEGRTEAFF. CDR3 bases: TGTGCCAGCAGTTTCGAGGGTCGCACTGAAGCTTTCTTT.

The chain recombines TRBV5-1 with TRBJ1-3, with no clear D. Germline CDR1 reads SGHRS; CDR2 reads YFSETQ. V lost 4 bases, J lost 3 bases, and 17 bases lay in between. The CDR3 sequence is 16 residues long. The DNA for the CDR3 is TGCGCCAGCAGCCCGGGCCGGGGTGGAGGTGGAAACACCATATATTTT. Its protein product is CASSPGRGGGGNTIYF.

A few counts support this clone. The same CDR3 also results from other DNA sequences found in this sample. V usage is TRBV5-4 and J usage is TRBJ2-3; 8 nucleotides match TRBD2. This CDR3 spans 15 amino acids. Unmatched junction bases numbered 6, after V lost 5 bases and J lost 1 base. The germline CDR1 and CDR2 sequences are SGHNT and YYREEE (reference sequence). The DNA for the CDR3 is TGTGCCAGCAGACGGGGGGGCCTGCGCACAGATACGCAGTATTTT. Translating gives CASRRGGLRTDTQYF.

V and J are TRBV6-5 and TRBJ2-7; maybe TRBD1 (6 bases). Trimming cost V 8 bases and J 4 bases, with 15 bases left between them. This CDR3 has 13 residues. CDR1 MNHEY and CDR2 SVGAGI come from the germline V gene. Written as DNA, the CDR3 is TGTGCCAGCTTCGACAGGAATTATTACGAGCAGTACTTC. This codes for CASFDRNYYEQYF.

This clone was seen only a few times. The V call is TRBV4-1, the J call TRBJ1-4; D is uncertain. There are 15 residues in the CDR3. CDR1 is MGHRA, CDR2 YSYEKL, per germline. V was clipped by 4 bases and J by 0 bases, with 9 bases between them. Here the CDR3 reads CASSPLGPTNEKLFF. The DNA of the CDR3 is TGCGCCAGCAGCCCCCTTGGCCCAACTAATGAAAAACTGTTTTTT.

The gene calls are TRBV4-3 and TRBJ2-7, with 13 bases identical to TRBD2. Germline V lookup: CDR1 LGHNA, CDR2 YSLEER. The CDR3 runs 18 residues. Unmatched junction bases numbered 7, after V lost 0 bases and J lost 2 bases. CDR3: CASSQDPAGLAGAYEQYF. CDR3 coding DNA: TGCGCCAGCAGCCAAGACCCCGCCGGACTAGCGGGGGCCTACGAGCAGTACTTC.

The rearrangement joins TRBV6-1 to TRBJ2-7; a weak D match, TRBD1 (5 bases). Deletions cut 6 bases from V and 6 bases from J, with 18 bases between. This CDR3 spans 14 amino acids. Per the germline V gene, CDR1 is MNHNS and CDR2 is SASEGT. The CDR3 bases are TGTGCCAGCAGGACCGCGACAGCCGGCGGCGAGCAGTACTTC. Its protein is CASRTATAGGEQYF.

The V and J genes are TRBV5-4 and TRBJ1-2; no reliable D call. V lost 0 bases and J 6 bases, leaving 12 bases between the germline ends. CDR3 length: 14 amino acids. Germline V gene lookup returns CDR1 SGHNT and CDR2 YYREEE (reference sequence). CDR3 residues: CASSLVGFHDGYTF. CDR3 bases: TGTGCCAGCAGCTTGGTCGGGTTTCATGATGGCTACACCTTC.

CDR3 sequence: CASSIFEGGAFF. The CDR3 DNA reads as TGTGCCAGCAGCATCTTTGAGGGGGGGGCTTTCTTT. The chain employs TRBV11-2 and TRBJ1-1; D might be TRBD1 (6 bases). The CDR3 covers 12 residues. Trimming cost V 5 bases and J 11 bases, with 15 bases left between them. Germline V lookup: CDR1 SGHAT, CDR2 FQNNGV.

The chain links TRBV27 to TRBJ2-3; tentative D call: TRBD2 (6 bases). This CDR3 region has 14 residues. V was shortened by 7 bases and J by 3 bases, with 14 bases between the two germline ends. Germline V gene data show CDR1 as MNHEY and CDR2 as SMNVEV (reference sequence). In nucleotides, the CDR3 is TGTGCCAGCACCTGGGGGGAAGGGACAGATACGCAGTATTTT. It specifies CASTWGEGTDTQYF.

This clone was seen a few times. The chain is built from TRBV5-1 and TRBJ1-2, with 9 bases aligning to TRBD1. In germline, CDR1 is SGHRS, CDR2 YFSETQ. CDR3 size: 15 residues. V gave up 4 bases and J gave up 4 bases; unmatched junction bases: 8. CDR3: CASSLDRGWGYGYTF. The CDR3 DNA is TGCGCCAGCAGCCTCGACAGGGGGTGGGGCTATGGCTACACCTTC.

This clone is a singleton in its sample. The V and J genes are TRBV28 and TRBJ2-3, with 10 bases aligning to TRBD1. Germline CDR1 reads MDHEN; CDR2 reads SYDVKM. The length of the CDR3 is 16 residues. V lost 6 bases and J lost 3; bases outside the gene matches: 9. The CDR3 nucleotides read TGTGCCAGCAGCCGAGGAGGGACAGGGGAAACAGATACGCAGTATTTT. This translates into CASSRGGTGETDTQYF.

The rearrangement uses TRBV28 and TRBJ1-2, with a possible D match to TRBD1 (5 bases). Germline CDR1 MDHEN, CDR2 SYDVKM. The CDR3 is made up of 14 amino acids. V lost 4 bases and J 4 bases, leaving 13 bases between the germline ends. CDR3 region: CASSSEVQGYGYTF. CDR3 nucleotide sequence: TGTGCCAGCAGTTCCGAAGTCCAGGGCTATGGCTACACCTTC.